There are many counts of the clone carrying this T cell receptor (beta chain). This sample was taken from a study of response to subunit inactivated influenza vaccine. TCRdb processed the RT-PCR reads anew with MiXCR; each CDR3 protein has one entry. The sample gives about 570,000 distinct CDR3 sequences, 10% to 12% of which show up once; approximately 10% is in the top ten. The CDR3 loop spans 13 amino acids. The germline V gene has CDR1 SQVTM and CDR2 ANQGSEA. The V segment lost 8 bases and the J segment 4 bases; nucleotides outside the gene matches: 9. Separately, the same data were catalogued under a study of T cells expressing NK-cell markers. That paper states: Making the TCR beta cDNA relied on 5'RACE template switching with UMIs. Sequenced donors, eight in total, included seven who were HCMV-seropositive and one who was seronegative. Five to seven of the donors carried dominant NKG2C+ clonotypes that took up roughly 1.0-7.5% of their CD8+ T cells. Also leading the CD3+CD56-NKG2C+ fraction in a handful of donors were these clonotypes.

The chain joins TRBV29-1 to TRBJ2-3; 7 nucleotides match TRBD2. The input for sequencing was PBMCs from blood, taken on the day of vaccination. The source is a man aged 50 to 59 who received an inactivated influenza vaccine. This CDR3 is CSYAGAYADTQYF. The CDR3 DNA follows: TGCAGCTACGCGGGAGCGTATGCAGATACGCAGTATTTT.